This record looks at one T cell receptor (beta chain) sequence and its context. The antigen remains undetermined. This sample is part of a study of blood T cells in healthy people across ages. Study-level findings and limits: PBMCs went unsorted, and a conclusive naive versus antigen-experienced comparison was therefore prevented.

Every donor contributed about 10 milliliters of peripheral blood by blood draw. Each sample yielded at least 7 million isolated PBMCs. Trimming cost V 5 bases and J 0 bases; bases outside gene matches: 15. This CDR3 is built from 19 residues. CDR1 is KGHDR and CDR2 is SFDVKD in the germline V gene. It was with a sample-barcoded 5' primer and a J-beta primer mix that a second PCR of roughly 7 to 12 cycles was run. TCRdb analysed the 5' RACE reads with MiXCR anew, one entry per CDR3 protein. This table holds about a million distinct CDR3 sequences, 51% found once. The TCR sequence derives from a woman aged 55-69 years in good health. The chain carries TRBV24-1 and TRBJ2-7, with 10 positions matching TRBD1. The sample taken for sequencing was blood. The CDR3 region has the DNA TGTGCCACCAGTGGTTGGACAGGGGGTATTCATCGGGACTCCTACGAGCAGTACTTC. Translation gives CATSGWTGGIHRDSYEQYF.